This T cell receptor (beta chain) stems from a study of blood T cells in healthy people across ages. Overall study findings and caveats: The unsorted PBMCs prevented any conclusive comparison of naive versus antigen-experienced cells. Versus aged donors, long-lived donors had higher diversity and more naive CD4+ cells.

This clonotype was detected only a few times. Its target is not known. A sample-barcoded 5' primer and a J-beta primer mix were used in a second PCR of roughly 6 to 11 cycles. Each cDNA molecule, via a template-switch adaptor with 12 random nucleotides, was tagged. Sequencing of every sample gave 3 million or more CDR3-containing paired-end reads. In TCRdb, the 5' RACE reads were re-called with MiXCR into one record per CDR3 protein. Among approximately 800,000 distinct CDR3 sequences listed, less than 60% were seen once. Germline trimming cut 5 bases from V and 7 bases from J; bases unmatched to any gene: 5. Germline CDR1 is SGHTA and CDR2 is FQGNSA. This CDR3 contains 12 residues.

The sequence derives from a man older than 75 in good health. The chain employs TRBV7-2 and TRBJ2-7, with TRBD2 identical over 7 bases. What was sequenced was blood. The CDR3 is CASSGEGGEQYF. The CDR3 bases are TGTGCCAGCAGCGGGGAGGGAGGGGAGCAGTACTTC.